The source of this T cell receptor (beta chain) is a study of metastatic and nonmetastatic thyroid tumors. Study results and limitations: Significantly greater TCR beta diversity was reportedly found in malignant thyroid tumors than in benign nodules (in blood and tumor).

MiXCR reprocessed the PCR reads for TCRdb. The sample contains tens of thousands of clones, around 15% of which appear only once. This clone has ten or more counts. What it binds is not known. Before thyroid surgery, none of the patients had received any treatment. CDR3 length equals 17 residues. Germline CDR1 is WSHSY and CDR2 is SAAADI. With 3 bases clipped from V and 5 bases from J, the junction kept 6 bases outside the gene matches. The chain has TRBV10-2 and TRBJ2-2, with 13 bases that match TRBD2. Sequenced material: blood. The sequence came from a male donor with papillary thyroid cancer or a benign thyroid nodule (not recorded which). Some clones in this sample may be carry-over from other donors' samples. The CDR3 bases are TGCGCCAGCAGTGATACTAGCGGGAGGGTTGGAACCGGGGAGCTGTTTTTT. Translating it yields CASSDTSGRVGTGELFF.